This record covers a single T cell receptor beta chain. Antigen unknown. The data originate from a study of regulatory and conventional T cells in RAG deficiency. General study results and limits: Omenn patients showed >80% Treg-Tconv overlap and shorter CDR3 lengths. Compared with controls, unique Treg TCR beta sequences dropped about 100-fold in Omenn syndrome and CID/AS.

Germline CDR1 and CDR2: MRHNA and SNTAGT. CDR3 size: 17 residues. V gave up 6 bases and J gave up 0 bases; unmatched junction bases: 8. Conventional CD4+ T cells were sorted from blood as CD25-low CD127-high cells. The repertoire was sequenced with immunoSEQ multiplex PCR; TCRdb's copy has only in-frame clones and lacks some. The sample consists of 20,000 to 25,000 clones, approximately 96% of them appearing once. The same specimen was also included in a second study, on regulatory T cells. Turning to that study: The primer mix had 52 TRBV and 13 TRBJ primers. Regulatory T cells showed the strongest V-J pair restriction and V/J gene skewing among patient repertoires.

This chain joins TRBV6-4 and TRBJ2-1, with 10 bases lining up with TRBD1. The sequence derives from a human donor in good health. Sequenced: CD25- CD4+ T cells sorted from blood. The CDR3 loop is CASSRLGTGASYNEQFF. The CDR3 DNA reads TGTGCCAGCAGCCGACTCGGGACAGGGGCCTCCTACAATGAGCAGTTCTTC.